One sample yielded the 12 T cell receptor beta chains listed below, sequenced in a study of shared clonotypes between healthy human individuals. Using immunoSEQ multiplex PCR, the repertoire was profiled, and TCRdb retains in-frame clones only, with some absent. The table records a few hundred thousand clones, around 95% of them present only once. CD8 cells regarded as naive lacked CD45RO, were positively chosen for CCR7, and omitted terminally differentiated effector memory CD45RA+ cells. The material sequenced was naive CD8+ T cells sorted from blood. The receptors derive from a woman aged 25 to 39 in good health.

This chain links TRBV10-1 with TRBJ2-3; 13 nucleotides agree with TRBD2. Looked up from germline, CDR1 is WNHNN and CDR2 is SYGVQD (reference sequence). V was clipped by 4 bases and J by 0 bases; unmatched bases: 4. The CDR3 has 17 residues. CDR3 region: CASSVGLAGESTDTQYF. CDR3 DNA sequence: TGCGCCAGCAGTGTAGGACTAGCGGGAGAAAGCACAGATACGCAGTATTTT.

The CDR3: CASSQDLQGLRAQHF. CDR3 sequence (DNA): TGTGCCAGCAGCCAAGATCTCCAGGGATTAAGGGCCCAGCATTTT. This chain links TRBV4-2 with TRBJ1-5; weak D call: TRBD1 (5 bases). Per the germline V gene, CDR1 is LGHNA and CDR2 is YNFKEQ. Trimming left V 0 bases short and J 11 bases short, with 17 bases between. The CDR3 is 15 residues long.

V is TRBV28 and J is TRBJ1-2, with D possibly TRBD1 on 6 matching bases. Germline V gene lookup returns CDR1 MDHEN and CDR2 SYDVKM. This CDR3 contains 13 residues. The ends were cut back, 5 bases at V and 8 bases at J, with 15 bases in the middle. This CDR3 is CASSMLGGRGYTF. In nucleotides, the CDR3 is TGTGCCAGCAGTATGCTCGGGGGGCGAGGCTACACCTTC.

J is TRBJ1-2 and V is TRBV6-5; D is ambiguous. The CDR3 extends over 13 amino acids. Germline CDR1 and CDR2: MNHEY and SVGAGI. Trimming removed 2 bases at V and 6 bases at J, with 10 bases between. The CDR3 spells CASSYLGQDGYTF. The CDR3 nucleotides are TGTGCCAGCAGTTACCTTGGCCAGGATGGCTACACCTTC.

In its sample, this clone was seen once. The chain carries TRBV4-1 and TRBJ2-1, with 12 positions matching TRBD2. This CDR3 contains 16 residues. The V gene's germline CDR1 is MGHRA and CDR2 YSYEKL. V gave up 3 bases and J gave up 6 bases; unmatched junction bases: 6. CDR3 coding DNA: TGCGCCAGCAGCCAGGCTAGCGGGAGGGCCTTCAATGAGCAGTTCTTC. Translating gives CASSQASGRAFNEQFF.

The chain has TRBV5-4 and TRBJ2-3; 9 bases line up with TRBD2. This CDR3 region has 17 residues. In germline, CDR1 is SGHNT, CDR2 YYREEE (reference sequence). J lost 7 bases, V lost 1 base, and 13 bases had no gene match. This chain's CDR3 is CASSLWGAGGGDNTQYF. The CDR3 DNA reads as TGTGCCAGCAGCTTGTGGGGAGCGGGAGGAGGTGATAATACGCAGTATTTT.

The chain links TRBV2 to TRBJ2-7; the match to TRBD2 covers 13 bases. The germline CDR1 and CDR2 sequences are SNHLY and FYNNEI. The ends lost 6 bases at V and 1 base at J; junction bases unmatched: 12. This CDR3 is 18 amino acids long. Here the CDR3 reads CASRPSGTSGIGSYEQYF. CDR3 nucleotides: TGTGCCAGCAGACCTTCCGGGACTAGCGGGATAGGATCCTACGAGCAGTACTTC. Full variable domain (missing parts from reference TRBV2 and TRBJ2-7): EPEVTQTPSHQVTQMGQEVILRCVPISNHLYFYWYRQILGQKVEFLVSFYNNEISEKSEIFDDQFSVERPDGSNFTLKIRSTKLEDSAMYFCASRPSGTSGIGSYEQYFGPGTRLTVT.

With regard to this clone: The sample has other DNA sequences that encode this CDR3 too. The chain has TRBV18 and TRBJ2-7; unclear D gene. Deletions cut 6 bases from V and 4 bases from J, with 13 bases between. This CDR3 has 13 residues. Germline assignment: CDR1 KGHSH and CDR2 LQKENI. The CDR3, as DNA: TGTGCCAGCTCCCCGCCCACCTCGTACGAGCAGTACTTC. Its protein is CASSPPTSYEQYF. The whole variable domain, filled in from reference TRBV18 and TRBJ2-7, reads NAGVMQNPRHLVRRRGQEARLRCSPMKGHSHVYWYRQLPEEGLKFMVYLQKENIIDESGMPKERFSAEFPKEGPSILRIQQVVRGDSAAYFCASSPPTSYEQYFGPGTRLTVT.

CDR3 DNA sequence: TGTGCCACCAGCGGAAGCCAGAGAAATCAGCCCCAGCATTTT. Protein sequence: CATSGSQRNQPQHF. The chain uses TRBV15 and TRBJ1-5; D remains ambiguous. Trimming stripped 5 bases from V and 4 bases from J, with 12 bases between. The germline CDR1 and CDR2 sequences are LNHNV and YYDKDF (reference sequence). The CDR3 length is 14 residues.

Here the CDR3 reads CASSYPRGGSVSPEQFF. The CDR3 coding sequence is TGTGCCAGCAGCTACCCTCGGGGGGGCTCGGTTTCCCCTGAGCAGTTCTTC. This sequence joins TRBV5-6 and TRBJ2-1; 8 bases line up with TRBD2. Germline CDR1 is SGHDT and CDR2 is YYEEEE. J lost 9 bases, V lost 3 bases, and 17 bases had no gene match. There are 17 residues in the CDR3.

V gene TRBV27 combines with J gene TRBJ2-3; D gene unclear. The germline V gene encodes CDR1 MNHEY and CDR2 SMNVEV (reference sequence). V lost 6 bases to trimming and J lost 0 bases, with 13 bases between them. The CDR3 is 15 residues long. The CDR3 nucleotides read TGTGCCAGCAGGCCTTTGCCCTTTAGCACAGATACGCAGTATTTT. Its translation is CASRPLPFSTDTQYF.

J is TRBJ2-7 and V is TRBV6-5; 7 bases match TRBD2. J gave up 4 bases and V 2 bases, and 11 bases lay outside the gene matches. This CDR3 has 16 residues. Germline lookup yields CDR1 MNHEY and CDR2 SVGAGI. Written as DNA, the CDR3 is TGTGCCAGCAGTTACACCTCTAGCGGAGTTCATTACGAGCAGTACTTC. This gives the protein CASSYTSSGVHYEQYF.